These 26 T cell receptor beta chains came from one sample sequenced in a study of T cells after yellow fever vaccination. MiXCR was run by TCRdb on the 5' RACE reads, yielding one entry per CDR3 protein. The sample yields about 120,000 distinct CDR3 sequences, 5.5% to 8% seen once. The sequencing used CD4+ T cells sorted from PBMCs, collected around 45 days after the first yellow fever vaccination. Receptor source: a man between 18 and 35 years old who received the YFV17D yellow fever vaccine.

The chain has TRBV5-1 and TRBJ2-5, with D maybe TRBD2 (6 bases). In germline, CDR1 is SGHRS, CDR2 YFSETQ. V lost 4 bases, J lost 3 bases, and 10 bases lay in between. This CDR3 spans 13 amino acids. The CDR3 DNA reads as TGCGCCAGCAGCCCGGGACTTGAAGAGACCCAGTACTTC. Encoded protein: CASSPGLEETQYF.

This clonotype occurred many times. The chain has TRBV29-1 and TRBJ1-2; tentative D call: TRBD1 (5 bases). CDR3 length: 13 amino acids. Trimming took 6 bases from V and 4 from J, leaving 15 bases between them. Germline V CDR1 and CDR2: SQVTM, ANQGSEA. CDR3: CSVHRRGGYGYTF. DNA for the CDR3: TGCAGCGTACACAGGAGGGGAGGCTATGGCTACACCTTC.

J is TRBJ1-1 and V is TRBV5-6; tentatively, D is TRBD1 (5 bases). Per germline, CDR1 SGHDT and CDR2 YYEEEE. The CDR3 extends over 16 amino acids. Trimming left V 4 bases short and J 1 base short, with 17 bases between. This CDR3 reads CASSHLRGYQNTEAFF. The CDR3 DNA is TGTGCCAGCAGCCACCTTAGGGGCTATCAGAACACTGAAGCTTTCTTT.

This clonotype was detected many times. The chain is built from TRBV6-5 and TRBJ1-6; no clear D gene. The germline V gene encodes CDR1 MNHEY and CDR2 SVGAGI. This CDR3 has 15 residues. With 2 bases removed from V and 7 bases from J, the gap between germline ends came to 12 bases. The CDR3 DNA reads as TGTGCCAGCAGTTACGGTGGAACATGGAATTCACCCCTCCACTTT. The encoded protein is CASSYGGTWNSPLHF.

In this sample, this clonotype turned up many times. The junction departs from the called germline gene at one end, perhaps through a read error. V gene TRBV18 combines with J gene TRBJ2-2, with TRBD1 matching 7 bases. Germline V CDR1 and CDR2: KGHSH, LQKENI. The CDR3 length is 15 residues. The CDR3 spells CASSSPGQNSGELFF. DNA for the CDR3: TGTGCCAGCTCATCCCCGGGACAGAACTCCGGGGAGCTGTTTTTT.

Notes on this clonotype: With a much larger clone just one base away, this may be a read error. The CDR3 nucleotides are TGTGCCACCAGTGATTCGAGGCATGGGGCAAGCAATGAGCAGTTCTTC. It encodes CATSDSRHGASNEQFF. The V and J genes are TRBV24-1 and TRBJ2-1; D might be TRBD1 (5 bases). V dropped 2 bases and J dropped 6 bases, with 16 bases sitting between them. Germline V gene data show CDR1 as KGHDR and CDR2 as SFDVKD. The CDR3 contains 16 residues.

This clonotype appeared many times. This chain's CDR3 is CASSLSGTPKGHGYTF. The DNA for the CDR3 is TGCGCCAGCAGCTTGAGCGGGACACCTAAAGGCCATGGCTACACCTTC. The chain has TRBV5-1 and TRBJ1-2; D may be TRBD1 (6 bases). The germline gives CDR1 SGHRS, CDR2 YFSETQ. V dropped 1 base and J dropped 6 bases, with 19 bases sitting between them. The CDR3 extends over 16 amino acids. Variable domain in full (rest from reference TRBV5-1 and TRBJ1-2): KAGVTQTPRYLIKTRGQQVTLSCSPISGHRSVSWYQQTPGQGLQFLFEYFSETQRNKGNFPGRFSGRQFSNSRSEMNVSTLELGDSALYLCASSLSGTPKGHGYTFGSGTRLTVV.

This clonotype came up many times. V and J are TRBV5-1 and TRBJ2-3; perhaps D is TRBD1 or TRBD2 (5 bases each). This CDR3 is built from 18 residues. Germline CDR1 SGHRS, CDR2 YFSETQ. V lost 4 bases and J 0 bases, leaving 21 bases between the germline ends. DNA for the CDR3: TGCGCCAGCAGCCGACTATTCGTAGGGGAAATTAGCACAGATACGCAGTATTTT. This gives the protein CASSRLFVGEISTDTQYF.

The chain carries TRBV14 and TRBJ1-4, with D perhaps TRBD1 (5 bases). The CDR3 is 15 amino acids. Germline CDR1 reads SGHDN; CDR2 reads FVKESK. V was shortened by 4 bases and J by 7 bases, with 16 bases between the two germline ends. The DNA for the CDR3 is TGTGCCAGCAGCCTCGGGGCCTCAATGGCTGAAAAACTGTTTTTT. The encoded protein is CASSLGASMAEKLFF.

This clonotype was observed at least ten times. The chain is built from TRBV6-1 and TRBJ1-1; 7 bases agree with TRBD1. Germline-derived CDR1 and CDR2 are MNHNS and SASEGT. This CDR3 has 13 amino acids. After removal of 7 bases from V and 5 bases from J, the junction contained 7 bases not matched to a gene. The CDR3 region has the DNA TGTGCCAGCATCTCGACAGGGAGGACTGAAGCTTTCTTT. It yields the protein CASISTGRTEAFF.

This clonotype appeared many times. One junction end does not reproduce the germline sequence, and a read error may be involved. CDR3 amino acids: CASSKDPGPYEQYF. The CDR3 coding sequence is TGTGCCAGCAGCAAAGACCCGGGACCCTACGAGCAGTACTTC. The chain combines TRBV3-1 with TRBJ2-7; TRBD1 or TRBD2 may be the D gene (5 bases each). Germline V gene data show CDR1 as LGHDT and CDR2 as YNNKEL (reference sequence). The CDR3 contains 14 residues.

This clonotype has a count of ten or more. The chain recombines TRBV12-3 or TRBV12-4 with TRBJ1-2; 8 bases are a match to TRBD1. CDR3 length: 16 residues. V was pared by 5 bases and J by 7 bases, with 15 bases of the junction left unmatched. CDR3 region: CASSAWTGQGLSGYTF. The CDR3 nucleotides are TGTGCCAGCAGTGCGTGGACAGGGCAGGGATTAAGTGGCTACACCTTC.

The chain recombines TRBV5-5 with TRBJ2-1, with no clear D. Germline CDR1 and CDR2: SGHKS and YYEKEE (reference sequence). CDR3 length equals 13 residues. V lost 9 bases to trimming and J lost 10 bases, with 20 bases between them. The CDR3 sequence: CAMSPGHRCEQFF. DNA for the CDR3: TGTGCCATGAGCCCCGGGCACCGCTGCGAGCAGTTCTTC.

In its sample, this clonotype was seen a few times. V usage is TRBV18 and J usage is TRBJ1-1, with D possibly matching TRBD1 (5 bases). In germline, CDR1 is KGHSH, CDR2 LQKENI. Trimming cost V 3 bases and J 1 base, with 12 bases left between them. This CDR3 contains 15 residues. CDR3 DNA: TGTGCCAGCTCACCTCCGGGACCGGGGAACACTGAAGCTTTCTTT. Its protein product is CASSPPGPGNTEAFF.

The chain couples TRBV18 to TRBJ2-7; 7 bases match TRBD1. Germline lookup yields CDR1 KGHSH and CDR2 LQKENI. Trimming at V came to 2 bases and at J to 5 bases, leaving 18 bases not matched to a gene. This CDR3 is built from 18 residues. The DNA for the CDR3 is TGTGCCAGCTCACCATATAGCCCGGGACAGTGGCCCGCCAACGAGCAGTACGTC. Translating gives CASSPYSPGQWPANEQYV.

At least ten counts were recorded for this clonotype. The chain carries TRBV12-3 or TRBV12-4 and TRBJ2-7, with 13 bases aligning to TRBD2. This CDR3 has 14 amino acids. J gave up 5 bases and V 5 bases, and 3 bases lay outside the gene matches. CDR3 sequence: CASSRTSGGHEQYF. CDR3 bases: TGTGCCAGCAGTCGGACTAGCGGGGGCCACGAGCAGTACTTC.

Many counts were recorded for this clonotype. The CDR3 nucleotides read TGTGCCAGCAGCCCCATTAGTAAAGATACGCAGTATTTT. It is translated as CASSPISKDTQYF. This rearrangement joins TRBV7-3 to TRBJ2-3, with D unclear. Trimming pared 5 bases from V and 5 bases from J, leaving 11 bases between. Germline-derived CDR1 and CDR2 are SGHTA and FQGTGA. The CDR3 is made up of 13 amino acids. The complete variable domain, with remaining parts taken from reference TRBV7-3 and TRBJ2-3, reads GAGVSQTPSNKVTEKGKYVELRCDPISGHTALYWYRQSLGQGPEFLIYFQGTGAADDSGLPNDRFFAVRPEGSVSTLKIQRTERGDSAVYLCASSPISKDTQYFGPGTRLTVL.

There are many counts of this clonotype. This chain uses TRBV5-1 with TRBJ1-3; the match to TRBD1 covers 9 bases. This CDR3 region has 15 residues. Germline V CDR1 and CDR2: SGHRS, YFSETQ. Trimming removed 0 bases from V and 4 bases from J; junction bases left unmatched: 2. CDR3: CASSLDRGRGNTIYF. In nucleotides, the CDR3 is TGCGCCAGCAGCTTGGACAGGGGGCGAGGAAACACCATATATTTT. Together with reference TRBV5-1 and TRBJ1-3, the CDR3 gives the full variable domain: KAGVTQTPRYLIKTRGQQVTLSCSPISGHRSVSWYQQTPGQGLQFLFEYFSETQRNKGNFPGRFSGRQFSNSRSEMNVSTLELGDSALYLCASSLDRGRGNTIYFGEGSWLTVV.

This clonotype was recorded many times. The rearrangement links TRBV12-3 or TRBV12-4 to TRBJ2-5; 7 nucleotides match TRBD2. The J segment lost 3 bases and the V segment lost 4 bases, leaving 8 bases of the junction unmatched. CDR3 length equals 15 residues. CDR3: CASSSPGSGEETQYF. CDR3 nucleotide sequence: TGTGCCAGCAGTTCCCCGGGGAGCGGGGAAGAGACCCAGTACTTC.

The V call is TRBV5-6, the J call TRBJ1-3; perhaps TRBD1 as D (5 bases). This CDR3 is built from 17 residues. Trimming cost V 5 bases and J 0 bases, with 18 bases left between them. The germline V gene has CDR1 SGHDT and CDR2 YYEEEE. The CDR3 here is CASRNLGRIRSGNTIYF. The DNA for the CDR3 is TGTGCCAGCAGGAATCTGGGACGGATCCGCTCTGGAAACACCATATATTTT.

This clonotype was observed at least ten times. The chain joins TRBV18 to TRBJ1-4, with TRBD1 identical over 7 bases. After removal of 4 bases from V and 8 bases from J, the junction contained 7 bases not matched to a gene. Per the germline V gene, CDR1 is KGHSH and CDR2 is LQKENI. The CDR3 contains 14 residues. The CDR3 loop reads CASSRDSYEEKLFF. The CDR3 coding sequence is TGTGCCAGCTCACGGGACAGCTACGAAGAAAAACTGTTTTTT.

This clonotype came up many times. The chain uses TRBV5-1 and TRBJ1-1; D may be TRBD1 (6 bases). Trimming took 5 bases from V and 1 from J, leaving 12 bases between them. Germline V CDR1 and CDR2: SGHRS, YFSETQ. The CDR3 consists of 14 residues. The CDR3 coding sequence is TGCGCCAGCAGTTCCGGACAGTCGAACACTGAAGCTTTCTTT. Amino acids: CASSSGQSNTEAFF.

The rearrangement links TRBV7-8 to TRBJ2-2, with TRBD1 matching over 7 bases. The J segment lost 1 base and the V segment lost 4 bases, leaving 3 bases of the junction unmatched. This CDR3 has 15 residues. Germline V CDR1 and CDR2: SGHVS, FQNEAQ. This CDR3 reads CASSWDRLNTGELFF. The CDR3 DNA sequence: TGTGCCAGCAGCTGGGACAGATTGAACACCGGGGAGCTGTTTTTT.

This clonotype appeared many times. This chain uses TRBV5-6 with TRBJ1-1; TRBD1 might be the D (5 bases). V lost 0 bases, J lost 6 bases, and 15 bases lay in between. The length of the CDR3 is 15 residues. From germline, CDR1 is SGHDT and CDR2 YYEEEE. Here the CDR3 DNA reads TGTGCCAGCAGCTTGGATTTTCGGGGACCGGCTGAAGCTTTCTTT. It translates to CASSLDFRGPAEAFF.

This clonotype was observed at least ten times. J is TRBJ2-3 and V is TRBV5-1; 8 bases map to TRBD2. The length of the CDR3 is 20 residues. V lost 0 bases, J lost 6 bases, and 21 bases stayed unmatched. CDR1 SGHRS and CDR2 YFSETQ come from the germline V gene. As DNA, the CDR3 is TGCGCCAGCAGCTTGGCCATCGGCGGGGGGTTCCCATTTCTTATGGATACGCAGTATTTT. This gives the protein CASSLAIGGGFPFLMDTQYF.

Notes on this clonotype: A much larger clone lies one base from this, so it may be a read error. The V and J genes are TRBV5-1 and TRBJ2-1; TRBD2 matches 10 bases. This CDR3 region has 15 residues. Unmatched junction bases numbered 3, after V lost 0 bases and J lost 6 bases. The germline V gene encodes CDR1 SGHRS and CDR2 YFSETQ. CDR3 nucleotide sequence: TGCGCCAGCAGCTTGGTAGCGGGGGGCTCCAATGAGCAGTTCTTC. This sequence encodes CASSLVAGGSNEQFF.